This T cell receptor beta chain was profiled in a study of OX40 agonist ivuxolimab in advanced cancers. Study in general: Every 2 weeks, ivuxolimab was infused into the patients intravenously at between 0.01 and 10 mg/kg. Whole-study findings and limits: Within 6 weeks, CD4+ and CD8+ blood T cells expanded clonally at 0.1 to 3.0 mg/kg. The study found that CD8+ T cells averaged more expanded clones than CD4+. Among the lowest peripheral clonal expansion occurred in 0.1-3.0 mg/kg partial responders.

The germline V gene has CDR1 SGDLS and CDR2 YYNGEE. The V end lost 4 bases, the J end lost 2 bases, and 7 bases lay between the germline ends. This CDR3 is built from 13 residues. A note on this clone: Its antigen is still unknown.

Measured with immunoSEQ multiplex PCR; TCRdb has only the in-frame clones, and not every one. Of about 93,000 clones in the sample, 92% are singletons; the top ten hold roughly 0.5%. The TCR was taken from an adult with an advanced solid tumor such as melanoma, head and neck, liver or kidney cancer. The J gene is TRBJ1-3, the V gene TRBV9; D remains ambiguous. The sample consisted of CD4+ or CD8+ T cells sorted from blood, taken in a trial of the OX40 agonist ivuxolimab. The CDR3 DNA sequence: TGTGCCAGCAGCATACCAACTGGAAACACCATATATTTT. Amino acids: CASSIPTGNTIYF.